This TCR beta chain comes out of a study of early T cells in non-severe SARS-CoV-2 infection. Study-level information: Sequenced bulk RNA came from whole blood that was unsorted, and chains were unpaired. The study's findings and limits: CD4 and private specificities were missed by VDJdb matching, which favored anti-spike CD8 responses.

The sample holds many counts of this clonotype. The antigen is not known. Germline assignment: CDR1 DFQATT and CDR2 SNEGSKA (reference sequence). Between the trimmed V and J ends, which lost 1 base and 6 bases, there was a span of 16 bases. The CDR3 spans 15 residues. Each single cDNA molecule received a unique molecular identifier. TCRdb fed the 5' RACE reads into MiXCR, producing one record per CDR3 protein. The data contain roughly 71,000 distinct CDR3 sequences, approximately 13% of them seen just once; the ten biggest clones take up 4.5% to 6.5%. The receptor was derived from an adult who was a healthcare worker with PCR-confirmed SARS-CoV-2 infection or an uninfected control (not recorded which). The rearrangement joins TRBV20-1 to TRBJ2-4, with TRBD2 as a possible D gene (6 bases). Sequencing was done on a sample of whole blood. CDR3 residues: CSARVPGGSRNIQYF. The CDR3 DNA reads TGCAGTGCTAGAGTCCCCGGGGGATCAAGAAACATTCAGTACTTC.